This TCR beta chain derives from a study of molecular identifiers for immune sequencing clone quantification. Study-level points and caveats: Clones of above 20 RNA copies carried over 99% of effector molecules; in naive cells they carried under 1%. A single cell's spiked Jurkat TCR RNA was reportedly detectable among roughly 1 million naive cells.

TCRdb recomputed calls from the PCR reads with MiXCR, one row per CDR3 protein. The table lists around 470,000 distinct CDR3 sequences, approximately 25% of them singletons. Points on this clonotype: Its antigen is not identified.

Germline V gives CDR1 SEHNR, CDR2 FQNEAQ (reference sequence). V was pared by 5 bases and J by 5 bases, with 22 bases between. The CDR3 is made up of 16 amino acids. The sequenced material came from naive CD8+ T cells from blood, with Jurkat cell RNA spiked in. Subset in this sample: FACS-sorted CD8+CD4-CCR7+CD45RA+ naive T cells. This clonotype originated in a human donor in good health. Some libraries in this study had Jurkat cell RNA spiked in. The V call is TRBV7-9, the J call TRBJ2-7; tentatively, D is TRBD2 (6 bases). In nucleotides, the CDR3 is TGTGCCAGCAGCCCCCCCCCGGGACTGTACTTTCACGAGCAGTACTTC. Protein product: CASSPPPGLYFHEQYF.